The clone carrying this T cell receptor (beta chain) was counted ten times or more. Its target is unknown. Given a much more abundant clone one base away, this may be a read error. This entry is derived from a study of blood T cells in healthy people across ages. Study-wide points: Greater diversity and more naive CD4+ cells were seen in long-lived donors than in aged donors.

A second PCR, run for roughly 7 to 11 cycles, used a sample-barcoded 5' primer plus a J-beta primer mix. Carrying 12 random nucleotides, a template-switch adaptor labeled each individual cDNA molecule. TCRdb called the 5' RACE reads again in MiXCR, with one record for every CDR3 protein. The table has fewer than 750,000 distinct CDR3 sequences, over 40% seen once. The germline V gene encodes CDR1 LGHDT and CDR2 YNNKEL (reference sequence). This CDR3 is 15 amino acids long. The origin of this receptor is a woman older than 75 in good health. The chain recombines TRBV3-1 with TRBJ2-1; D is unresolved. With the DNA end fitting TRBJ2-7 better, the J assignment may be wrong. What was sequenced was blood. As DNA, the CDR3 is TGTGCCAGCAGCCTTCCAGACATTGCCTACAATGAGCAGTACTTC. This gives the protein CASSLPDIAYNEQYF.